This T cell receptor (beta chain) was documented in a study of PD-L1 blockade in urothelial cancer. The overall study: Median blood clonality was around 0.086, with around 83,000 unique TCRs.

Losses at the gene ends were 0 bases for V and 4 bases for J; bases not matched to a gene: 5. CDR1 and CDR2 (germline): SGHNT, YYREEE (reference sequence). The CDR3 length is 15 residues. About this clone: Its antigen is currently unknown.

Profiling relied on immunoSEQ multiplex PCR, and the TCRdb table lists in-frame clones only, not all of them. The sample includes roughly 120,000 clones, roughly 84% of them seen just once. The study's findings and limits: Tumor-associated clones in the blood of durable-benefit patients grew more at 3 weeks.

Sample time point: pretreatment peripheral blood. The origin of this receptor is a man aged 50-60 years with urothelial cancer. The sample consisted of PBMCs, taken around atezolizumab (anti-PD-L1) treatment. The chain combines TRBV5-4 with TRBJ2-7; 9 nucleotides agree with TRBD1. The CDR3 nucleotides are TGTGCCAGCAGCTTGGCGGGACAGGGCCATTACGAGCAGTACTTC. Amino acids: CASSLAGQGHYEQYF.